This T cell receptor beta chain was obtained from a study of CXCR3-negative and CXCR3-positive naive CD8 T cells. Whole-study results and caveats: Comparison of naive CXCR3-negative and CXCR3-positive cells revealed similar TRBV-TRBJ usage, while memory cells differed.

CDR3 length: 19 amino acids. The germline V gene encodes CDR1 SEHNR and CDR2 FQNEAQ (reference sequence). Researchers prepared the TRB cDNA libraries using 5' RACE with UMI labels. TCRdb re-called the 5' RACE reads and catalogs CDR3 proteins one per entry, DNA excluded. In all, the sample yields some 28,000 distinct CDR3 sequences. As regards this clonotype: Its matching antigen is unknown.

Source material: memory CD8+ T cells from blood. This clonotype was obtained from a human donor in good health. Some clones in this sample may be carry-over from other donors' samples. V and J are TRBV7-9 and TRBJ2-1; TCRdb designates TRBD2, a call that cannot be tested without DNA. The chain's CDR3 is CASSLGFGTSGYSYNEQFF.